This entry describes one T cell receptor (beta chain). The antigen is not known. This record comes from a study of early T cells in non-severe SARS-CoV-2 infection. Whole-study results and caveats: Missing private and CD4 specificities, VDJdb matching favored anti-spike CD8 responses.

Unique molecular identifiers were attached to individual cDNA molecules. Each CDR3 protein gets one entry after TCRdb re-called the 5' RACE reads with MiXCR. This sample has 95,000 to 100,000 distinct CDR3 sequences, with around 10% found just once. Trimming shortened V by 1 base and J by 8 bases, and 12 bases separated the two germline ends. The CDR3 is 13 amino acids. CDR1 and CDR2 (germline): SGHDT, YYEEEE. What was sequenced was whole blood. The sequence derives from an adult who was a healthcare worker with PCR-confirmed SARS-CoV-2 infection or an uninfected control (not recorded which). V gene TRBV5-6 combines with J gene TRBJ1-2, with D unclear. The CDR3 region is CASSLWGSEGYTF. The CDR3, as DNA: TGTGCCAGCAGCTTGTGGGGATCGGAGGGCTACACCTTC.